The clone carrying this TCR beta chain appeared a single time. Its antigen is still unknown. Other DNA sequences of this sample code for an identical CDR3. The data originate from a study of OX40 agonist ivuxolimab in advanced cancers. Notes on the study in general: It was also the case that some nonresponders had low normalized T-cell clonal expansion.

Autoimmune disease history or systemic immunosuppression disqualified patients. Blood was sampled at baseline, cycle 4 day 1, and cycle 7 day 1. Sequenced by immunoSEQ multiplex PCR; TCRdb stores in-frame clones only, minus some. The sample has around 15,000 clones, 92% seen once; the top ten hold 5.5% to 7.5%. V lost 6 bases, J lost 4 bases, and 12 bases lay in between. This CDR3 spans 14 amino acids. CDR1 is SGHVS, CDR2 FNYEAQ, per germline. This sequence joins TRBV7-6 and TRBJ2-2; D is possibly TRBD2 (6 bases). The source material was CD4+ or CD8+ T cells sorted from blood, sampled in a trial of the OX40 agonist ivuxolimab. The receptor's source is an adult with an advanced solid tumor such as melanoma, head and neck, liver or kidney cancer. CDR3 protein: CASSLGGVTGELFF. CDR3 coding DNA: TGTGCCAGCAGTCTGGGGGGAGTCACCGGGGAGCTGTTTTTT. Supplemented by reference TRBV7-6 and TRBJ2-2, the full variable domain reads GAGVSQSPRYKVTKRGQDVALRCDPISGHVSLYWYRQALGQGPEFLTYFNYEAQQDKSGLPNDRFSAERPEGSISTLTIQRTEQRDSAMYRCASSLGGVTGELFFGEGSRLTVL.